The clone carrying this TCR beta chain came up once. The antigen remains unidentified. This sample is drawn from a study of OX40 agonist ivuxolimab in advanced cancers. Study background: Every 2 weeks, patients got intravenous ivuxolimab at one of six dose levels (0.01-10 mg/kg). Whole-study findings and limits: Doses of 0.1 to 3.0 mg/kg were accompanied by clonal expansion of CD4+ and CD8+ blood T cells by week 6.

Sequencing was performed with immunoSEQ multiplex PCR; in TCRdb, only in-frame clones are kept and a portion is missing. The sample records about 93,000 clones, around 92% being singletons. The clonotype originates from an adult with an advanced solid tumor such as melanoma, head and neck, liver or kidney cancer. The source was CD4+ or CD8+ T cells sorted from blood, collected in a trial of the OX40 agonist ivuxolimab.

The CDR3 here is CASSLNPPGANVLTF. The CDR3 DNA reads as TGCGCCAGCAGCTTAAACCCCCCCGGGGCCAACGTCCTGACTTTC. The V and J genes are TRBV5-1 and TRBJ2-6, with no clear D. V was clipped by 2 bases and J by 4 bases, with 10 bases between them. Germline CDR1 SGHRS, CDR2 YFSETQ. This CDR3 comprises 15 residues. The complete variable domain, with remaining parts taken from reference TRBV5-1 and TRBJ2-6, reads KAGVTQTPRYLIKTRGQQVTLSCSPISGHRSVSWYQQTPGQGLQFLFEYFSETQRNKGNFPGRFSGRQFSNSRSEMNVSTLELGDSALYLCASSLNPPGANVLTFGAGSRLTVL.